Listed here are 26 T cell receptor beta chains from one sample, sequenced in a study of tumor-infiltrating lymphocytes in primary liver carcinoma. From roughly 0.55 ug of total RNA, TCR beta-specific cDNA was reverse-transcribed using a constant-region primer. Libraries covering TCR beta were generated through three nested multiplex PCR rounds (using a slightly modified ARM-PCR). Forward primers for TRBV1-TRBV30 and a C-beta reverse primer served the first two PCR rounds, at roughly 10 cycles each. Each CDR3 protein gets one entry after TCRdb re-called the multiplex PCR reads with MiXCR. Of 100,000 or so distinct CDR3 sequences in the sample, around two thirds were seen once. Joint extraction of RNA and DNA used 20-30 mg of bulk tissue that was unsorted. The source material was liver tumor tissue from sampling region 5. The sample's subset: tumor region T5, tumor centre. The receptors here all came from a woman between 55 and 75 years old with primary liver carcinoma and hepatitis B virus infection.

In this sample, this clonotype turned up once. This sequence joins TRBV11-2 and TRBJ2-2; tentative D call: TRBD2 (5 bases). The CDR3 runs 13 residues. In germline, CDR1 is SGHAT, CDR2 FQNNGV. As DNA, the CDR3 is TGTGTCAGTAGTTTAGATAGGACTGGGGAGCTGTTTTTT. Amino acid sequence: CVSSLDRTGELFF.

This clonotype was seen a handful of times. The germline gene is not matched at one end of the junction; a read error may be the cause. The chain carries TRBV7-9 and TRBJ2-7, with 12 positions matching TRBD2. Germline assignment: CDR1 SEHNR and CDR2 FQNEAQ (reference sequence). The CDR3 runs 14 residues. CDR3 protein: CVSSPGLAGGEQYF. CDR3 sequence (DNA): TGTGTCAGCAGCCCGGGACTAGCGGGCGGCGAGCAGTACTTC.

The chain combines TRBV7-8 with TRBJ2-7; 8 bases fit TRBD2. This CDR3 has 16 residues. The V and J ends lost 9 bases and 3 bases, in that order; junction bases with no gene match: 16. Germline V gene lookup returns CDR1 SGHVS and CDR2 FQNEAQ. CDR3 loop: CASSTSGLVVYYEQYF. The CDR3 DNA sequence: TGTGCCAGTAGCACATCGGGACTAGTGGTTTACTACGAGCAGTACTTC.

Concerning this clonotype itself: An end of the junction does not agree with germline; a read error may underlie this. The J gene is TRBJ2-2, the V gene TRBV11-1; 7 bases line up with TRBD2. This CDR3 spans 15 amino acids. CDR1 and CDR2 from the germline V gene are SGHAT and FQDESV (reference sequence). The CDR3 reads CASSPTSVNAGERFF. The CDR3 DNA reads TGTGCCAGCAGCCCAACTAGCGTCAACGCCGGGGAGCGGTTTTTT.

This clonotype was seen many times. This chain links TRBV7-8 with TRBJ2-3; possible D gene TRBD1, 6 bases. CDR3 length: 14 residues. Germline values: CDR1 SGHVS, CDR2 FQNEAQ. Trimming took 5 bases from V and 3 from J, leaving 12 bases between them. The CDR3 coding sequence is TGTGCCAGCAGCCCGGGACATTGGACAGATACGCAGTATTTT. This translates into CASSPGHWTDTQYF.

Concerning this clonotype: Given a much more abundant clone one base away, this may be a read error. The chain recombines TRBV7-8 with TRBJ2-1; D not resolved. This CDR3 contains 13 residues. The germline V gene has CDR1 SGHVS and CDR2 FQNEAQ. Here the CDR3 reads CANSRNNLNEQFF. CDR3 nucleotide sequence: TGTGCCAACAGCCGAAACAATCTGAATGAGCAGTTCTTC. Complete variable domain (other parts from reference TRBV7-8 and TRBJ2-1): GAGVSQSPRYKVAKRGQDVALRCDPISGHVSLFWYQQALGQGPEFLTYFQNEAQLDKSGLPSDRFFAERPEGSVSTLKIQRTQQEDSAVYLCANSRNNLNEQFFGPGTRLTVL.

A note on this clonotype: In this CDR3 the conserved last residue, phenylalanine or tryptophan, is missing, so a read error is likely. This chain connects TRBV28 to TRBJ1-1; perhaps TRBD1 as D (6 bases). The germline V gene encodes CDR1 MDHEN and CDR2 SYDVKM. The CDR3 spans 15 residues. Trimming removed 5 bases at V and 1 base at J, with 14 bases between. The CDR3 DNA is TGTGCCAGCAGTCCGACAGGCGGTGAGAACACTGAAGCTTTCATT. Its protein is CASSPTGGENTEAFI.

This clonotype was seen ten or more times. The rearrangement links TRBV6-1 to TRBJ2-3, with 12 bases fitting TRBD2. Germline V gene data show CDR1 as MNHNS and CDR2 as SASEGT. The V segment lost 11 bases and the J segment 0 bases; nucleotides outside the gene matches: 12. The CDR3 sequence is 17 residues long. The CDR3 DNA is TGTGCCGGTCGGACTAGCGGGGCCGGGTCTAGCACAGATACGCAGTATTTT. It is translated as CAGRTSGAGSSTDTQYF.

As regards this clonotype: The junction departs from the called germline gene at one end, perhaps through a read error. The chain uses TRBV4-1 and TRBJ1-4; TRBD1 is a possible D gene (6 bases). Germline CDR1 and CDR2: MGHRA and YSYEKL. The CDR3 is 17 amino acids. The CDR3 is CASSQDGQGTTNGKLFF. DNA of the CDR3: TGCGCCAGCAGCCAAGATGGGCAGGGGACGACTAATGGAAAACTGTTTTTC.

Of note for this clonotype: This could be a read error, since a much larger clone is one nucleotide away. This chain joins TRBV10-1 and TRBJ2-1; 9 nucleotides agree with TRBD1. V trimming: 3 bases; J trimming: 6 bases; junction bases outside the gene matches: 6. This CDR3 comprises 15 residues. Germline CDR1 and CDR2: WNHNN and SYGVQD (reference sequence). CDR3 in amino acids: CASSDPGQGCNEQFF. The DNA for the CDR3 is TGCGCCAGCAGTGACCCCGGACAGGGGTGCAATGAGCAGTTCTTC.

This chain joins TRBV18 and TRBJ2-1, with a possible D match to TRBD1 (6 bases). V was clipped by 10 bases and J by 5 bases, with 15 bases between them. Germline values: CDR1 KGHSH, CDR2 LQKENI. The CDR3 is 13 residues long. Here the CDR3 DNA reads TGTGCCAACTGGCCGACAGGCCACAATGAGCAGTTCTTC. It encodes CANWPTGHNEQFF.

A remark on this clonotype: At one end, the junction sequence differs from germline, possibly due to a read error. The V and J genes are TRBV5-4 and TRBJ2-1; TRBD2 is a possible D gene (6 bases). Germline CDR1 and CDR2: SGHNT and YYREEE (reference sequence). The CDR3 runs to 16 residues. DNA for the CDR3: TGTACCAGCAGCAAACCTAGCGCCGGCTCCTACAATGAGCAGTTCTTC. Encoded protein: CTSSKPSAGSYNEQFF. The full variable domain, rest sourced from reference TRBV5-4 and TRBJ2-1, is ETGVTQSPTHLIKTRGQQVTLRCSSQSGHNTVSWYQQALGQGPQFIFQYYREEENGRGNFPPRFSGLQFPNYSSELNVNALELDDSALYLCTSSKPSAGSYNEQFFGPGTRLTVL.

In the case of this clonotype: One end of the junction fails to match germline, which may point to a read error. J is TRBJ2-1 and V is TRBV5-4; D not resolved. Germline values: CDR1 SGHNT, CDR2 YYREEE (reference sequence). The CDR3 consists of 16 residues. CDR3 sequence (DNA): TGTGCCAGCAGCTTGAGTATCTCGGGTTCCTACAATAAGCAGTTCTTC. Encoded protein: CASSLSISGSYNKQFF.

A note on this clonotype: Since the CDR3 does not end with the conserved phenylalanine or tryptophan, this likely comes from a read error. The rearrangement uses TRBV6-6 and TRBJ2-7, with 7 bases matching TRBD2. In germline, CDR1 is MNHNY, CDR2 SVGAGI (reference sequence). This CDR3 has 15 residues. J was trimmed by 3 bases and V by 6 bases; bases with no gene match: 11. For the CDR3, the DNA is TGTGCCAGCAGCCTGGCGGGGAGGGTTGGCTACGAGCAGTACTCC. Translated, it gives CASSLAGRVGYEQYS.

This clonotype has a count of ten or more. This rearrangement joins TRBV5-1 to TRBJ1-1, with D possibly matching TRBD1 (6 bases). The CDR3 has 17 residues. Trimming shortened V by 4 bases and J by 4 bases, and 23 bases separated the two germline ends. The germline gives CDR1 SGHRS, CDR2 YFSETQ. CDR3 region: CASSRTTGRNAGTEAFF. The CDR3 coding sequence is TGCGCCAGCAGCCGTACTACAGGGAGGAATGCGGGCACTGAAGCTTTCTTT. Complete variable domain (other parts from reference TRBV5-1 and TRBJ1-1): KAGVTQTPRYLIKTRGQQVTLSCSPISGHRSVSWYQQTPGQGLQFLFEYFSETQRNKGNFPGRFSGRQFSNSRSEMNVSTLELGDSALYLCASSRTTGRNAGTEAFFGQGTRLTVV.

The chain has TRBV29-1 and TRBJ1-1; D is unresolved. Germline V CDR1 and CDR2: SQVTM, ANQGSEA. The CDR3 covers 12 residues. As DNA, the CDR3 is TGCAGTGCCGCCAAGTCGAATACTGAAGCTTTCTTT. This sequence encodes CSAAKSNTEAFF.

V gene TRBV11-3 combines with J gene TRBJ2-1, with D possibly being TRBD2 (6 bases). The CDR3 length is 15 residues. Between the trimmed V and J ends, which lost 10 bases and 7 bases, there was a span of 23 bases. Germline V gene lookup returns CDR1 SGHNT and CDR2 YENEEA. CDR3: CAINLDGGVYNEQFF. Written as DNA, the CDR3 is TGTGCCATCAACTTAGATGGAGGGGTCTATAATGAGCAGTTCTTC.

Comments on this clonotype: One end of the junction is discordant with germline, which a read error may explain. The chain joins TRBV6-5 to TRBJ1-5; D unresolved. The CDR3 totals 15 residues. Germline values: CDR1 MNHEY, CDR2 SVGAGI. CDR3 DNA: TGTGCCAGCAGTTACTCGCTGGCCAGCAATCAGCCCCTGTATTTT. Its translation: CASSYSLASNQPLYF.

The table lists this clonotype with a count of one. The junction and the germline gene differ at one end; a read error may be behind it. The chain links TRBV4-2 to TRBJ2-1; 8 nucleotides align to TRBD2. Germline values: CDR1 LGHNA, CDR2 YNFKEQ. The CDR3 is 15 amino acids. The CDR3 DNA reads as TGTGCCGGCAGCCAAGATAGGACTAGCCGCAATGAGAAGTTCTTC. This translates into CAGSQDRTSRNEKFF.

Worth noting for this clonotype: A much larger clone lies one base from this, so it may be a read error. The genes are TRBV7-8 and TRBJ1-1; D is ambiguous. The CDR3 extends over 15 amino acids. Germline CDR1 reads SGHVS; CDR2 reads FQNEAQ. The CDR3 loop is CVSSLKRNMNTEAFF. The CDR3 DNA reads TGTGTCAGCAGCTTGAAAAGGAACATGAACACTGAAGCTTTCTTT. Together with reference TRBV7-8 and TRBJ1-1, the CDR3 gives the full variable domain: GAGVSQSPRYKVAKRGQDVALRCDPISGHVSLFWYQQALGQGPEFLTYFQNEAQLDKSGLPSDRFFAERPEGSVSTLKIQRTQQEDSAVYLCVSSLKRNMNTEAFFGQGTRLTVV.

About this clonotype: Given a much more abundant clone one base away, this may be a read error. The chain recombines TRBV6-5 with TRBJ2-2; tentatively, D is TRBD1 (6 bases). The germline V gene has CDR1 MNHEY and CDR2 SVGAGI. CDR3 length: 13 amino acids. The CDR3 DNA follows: TGTGCCAGCAGTTCAGGGGTCACCGGGGAGCAGTTTTTT. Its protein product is CASSSGVTGEQFF.

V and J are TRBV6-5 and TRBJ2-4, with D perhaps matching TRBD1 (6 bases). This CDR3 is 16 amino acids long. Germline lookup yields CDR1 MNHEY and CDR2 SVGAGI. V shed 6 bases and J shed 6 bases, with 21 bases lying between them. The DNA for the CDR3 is TGTGCCAGCAGCCAAAACCAGGACAGAGCCCCAAACATTCAGTACTTC. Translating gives CASSQNQDRAPNIQYF.

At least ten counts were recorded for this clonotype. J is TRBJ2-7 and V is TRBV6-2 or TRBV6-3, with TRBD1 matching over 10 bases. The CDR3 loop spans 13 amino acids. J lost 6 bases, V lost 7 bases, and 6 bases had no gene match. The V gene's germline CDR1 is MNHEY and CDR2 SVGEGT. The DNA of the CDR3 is TGTGCCAGCACACGACAGGGGGCTGGCGAGCAGTACTTC. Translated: CASTRQGAGEQYF.

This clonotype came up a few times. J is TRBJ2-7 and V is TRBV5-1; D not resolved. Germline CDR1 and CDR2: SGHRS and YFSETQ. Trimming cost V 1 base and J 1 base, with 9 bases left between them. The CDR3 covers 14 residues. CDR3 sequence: CASSLYPSSYEQYF. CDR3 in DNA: TGCGCCAGCAGCTTGTACCCCAGTTCCTACGAGCAGTACTTC.

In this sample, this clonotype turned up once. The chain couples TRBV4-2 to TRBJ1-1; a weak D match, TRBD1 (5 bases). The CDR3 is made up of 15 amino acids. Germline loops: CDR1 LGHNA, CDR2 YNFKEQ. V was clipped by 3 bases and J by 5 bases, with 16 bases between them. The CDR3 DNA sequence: TGTGCCAGCAGCCAGCGACAAGGGACGTTTACTGAAGCTTTCTTT. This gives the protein CASSQRQGTFTEAFF.

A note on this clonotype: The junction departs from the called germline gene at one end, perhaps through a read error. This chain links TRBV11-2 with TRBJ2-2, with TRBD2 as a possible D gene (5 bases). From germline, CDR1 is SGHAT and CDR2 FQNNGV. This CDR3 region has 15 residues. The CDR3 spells CANSLTRGNTGELFF. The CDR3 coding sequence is TGTGCCAACAGCCTTACTAGAGGGAACACCGGGGAGCTGTTTTTT.